Listed below are T cell receptor beta chains from one sample, sequenced in a study of cytomegalovirus exposure and HLA in healthy donors. Libraries were prepared by immunoSEQ multiplex PCR; TCRdb keeps only in-frame clonotypes and omits some of them. The sample contains about 190,000 clones, approximately 75% of which appear only once. The sequenced material came from PBMCs. Receptors originate from a man aged 25-45 years in good health and CMV-seropositive. CDR3s include the opening cysteine and the closing phenylalanine or tryptophan. Fields, in order: J gene, clone size, V gene, D gene, CDR3 DNA, CDR3 protein. The D gene is left open where the match is weak. Some rows mark clone size as missing; the rest say once, few, many or name a class of expanded clone.

j_call: TRBJ2-7
clone_size: NA
v_call: TRBV18
d_call: NA
cdr3_nt: TGTGCCAGCTCACCACCGCGGGGTTACCACGAGCAGTACTTC
cdr3_aa: CASSPPRGYHEQYF

j_call: TRBJ2-2
clone_size: NA
v_call: TRBV6-1
d_call: NA
cdr3_nt: TGTGCCAGCAGTGAAGCGTGGCGGGGCGGGGAGCTGTTTTTT
cdr3_aa: CASSEAWRGGELFF

j_call: TRBJ1-4
clone_size: NA
v_call: TRBV27
d_call: NA
cdr3_nt: TGTGCCAGCCGCTTCGGGGGGGCAACTAATGAAAAACTGTTTTTT
cdr3_aa: CASRFGGATNEKLFF

j_call: TRBJ1-1
clone_size: NA
v_call: TRBV11-2
d_call: NA
cdr3_nt: TGTGCCAGCAGCCCAACAGGACCCCTTGAAGCTTTCTTT
cdr3_aa: CASSPTGPLEAFF

j_call: TRBJ2-2
clone_size: NA
v_call: TRBV7-9
d_call: TRBD2
cdr3_nt: TGTGCCAGCAGCCCTAGCGGGAACACCGGGGAGCTGTTTTTT
cdr3_aa: CASSPSGNTGELFF

j_call: TRBJ1-4
clone_size: NA
v_call: TRBV9
d_call: NA
cdr3_nt: TGTGCCAGCAGCGTAGGAGGGCTTGGTAATGAAAAACTGTTTTTT
cdr3_aa: CASSVGGLGNEKLFF

j_call: TRBJ2-1
clone_size: NA
v_call: TRBV5-1
d_call: TRBD2
cdr3_nt: TGCGCCAGCAGCCCCTTTCAGCGGGAGAGCTCCTACAATGAGCAGTTCTTC
cdr3_aa: CASSPFQRESSYNEQFF

j_call: TRBJ2-7
clone_size: NA
v_call: TRBV28
d_call: NA
cdr3_nt: TGTGCCAGCGTCCGTGGCGGGACCTACGAGCAGTACTTC
cdr3_aa: CASVRGGTYEQYF

j_call: TRBJ2-1
clone_size: NA
v_call: TRBV9
d_call: NA
cdr3_nt: TGTGCCAGCAGCGTGGGGGGTCGGGAGCAGTTCTTC
cdr3_aa: CASSVGGREQFF

j_call: TRBJ2-3
clone_size: NA
v_call: TRBV5-4
d_call: TRBD1
cdr3_nt: TGTGCCAGCAGGCCCGGGACAGGAGACACAGATACGCAGTATTTT
cdr3_aa: CASRPGTGDTDTQYF

j_call: TRBJ2-7
clone_size: few
v_call: TRBV5-4
d_call: NA
cdr3_nt: TGTGCCAGCAGCGCCCGGGACTCCATCGAGCAGTACTTC
cdr3_aa: CASSARDSIEQYF

j_call: TRBJ2-5
clone_size: NA
v_call: TRBV9
d_call: NA
cdr3_nt: TGTGCCAGCAGCGTGCAGGGGCTCCAAGAGACCCAGTACTTC
cdr3_aa: CASSVQGLQETQYF

j_call: TRBJ1-4
clone_size: NA
v_call: TRBV7-8
d_call: NA
cdr3_nt: TGTGCCAGCGCCGGGAGGGTGGGTAATGAAAAACTGTTTTTT
cdr3_aa: CASAGRVGNEKLFF

j_call: TRBJ2-1
clone_size: NA
v_call: TRBV19
d_call: NA
cdr3_nt: TGTGCCAGTATTGGGCTAGCGTTTCAAGGAGGATCCTACAATGAGCAGTTCTTC
cdr3_aa: CASIGLAFQGGSYNEQFF

j_call: TRBJ2-7
clone_size: NA
v_call: TRBV9
d_call: NA
cdr3_nt: TGTGCCAGCAGCGTAACGGGACTCCCTCTCTACGAGCAGTACTTC
cdr3_aa: CASSVTGLPLYEQYF

j_call: TRBJ2-1
clone_size: NA
v_call: TRBV30
d_call: NA
cdr3_nt: TGTGCCTGGAGTGTAGGTCAGGGATGGAATGAGCAGTTCTTC
cdr3_aa: CAWSVGQGWNEQFF

j_call: TRBJ2-1
clone_size: once
v_call: TRBV9
d_call: NA
cdr3_nt: TGTGCCAGCAGCGGGACTTCTCACCGGGCGCAGTTCTTC
cdr3_aa: CASSGTSHRAQFF

j_call: TRBJ1-1
clone_size: NA
v_call: TRBV9
d_call: NA
cdr3_nt: TGTGCCAGCAGCGTAGACAGCTGGAACACTGAAGCTTTCTTT
cdr3_aa: CASSVDSWNTEAFF

j_call: TRBJ1-1
clone_size: NA
v_call: TRBV30
d_call: NA
cdr3_nt: TGTGCCTGGAGTGTGGGGGGGATGACTGAAGCTTTCTTT
cdr3_aa: CAWSVGGMTEAFF

j_call: TRBJ2-3
clone_size: NA
v_call: TRBV4-2
d_call: NA
cdr3_nt: TGTGCCAGCAGCCTACAAGAGGGCGGGGCTAGCACAGATACGCAGTATTTT
cdr3_aa: CASSLQEGGASTDTQYF

j_call: TRBJ2-7
clone_size: NA
v_call: TRBV30
d_call: TRBD2
cdr3_nt: TGTGCCTGGAGCAACCTAGCGGGGGGAACCTACGAGCAGTACTTC
cdr3_aa: CAWSNLAGGTYEQYF

j_call: TRBJ2-5
clone_size: NA
v_call: TRBV18
d_call: TRBD1
cdr3_nt: TGTGCCAGCTTACGGGGACAGGCACAAGAGACCCAGTACTTC
cdr3_aa: CASLRGQAQETQYF

j_call: TRBJ2-2
clone_size: once
v_call: TRBV4-3
d_call: TRBD2
cdr3_nt: TGCGCCAGCAGCCAAGATCTGACTAGCGGGACTTCGACCGGGGAGCTGTTTTTT
cdr3_aa: CASSQDLTSGTSTGELFF